This note documents a single T cell receptor (beta chain) sequence. Participants came from 24 US areas, aged about 18 to 90 years. Cohort assignment relied on participant-reported clinical history. This sample stems from a study of blood T cell repertoires in COVID-19. Study details: There were acute and convalescent COVID-19 samples, and they came from the United States, Italy and Spain.

The table came from immunoSEQ multiplex PCR; TCRdb's copy has only in-frame clones and leaves some out. The sample lists some 250,000 clones; roughly 90% were seen once. The source is a woman aged 25 to 39 with acute COVID-19. Material for sequencing was PBMCs or T cells enriched from blood (not recorded which).

This CDR3 reads CASSLKVRDYEQYF. Written as DNA, the CDR3 is TGTGCCAGCAGCTTAAAGGTGCGGGACTACGAGCAGTACTTC. J is TRBJ2-7 and V is TRBV7-3, with D possibly TRBD2 on 6 matching bases. The CDR3 extends over 14 amino acids. The germline V gene has CDR1 SGHTA and CDR2 FQGTGA. Trimming removed 1 base at V and 3 bases at J, with 10 bases between.